One and the same sample provided the 2 T cell receptor beta chains below, sequenced in a study of blood T cell repertoires in COVID-19. TCRdb's table, derived via immunoSEQ multiplex PCR, lists solely in-frame clones and lacks some. The sample lists 200,000 to 250,000 clones; approximately 83% were seen once. The sample comprised peripheral blood. These receptors all stem from a woman aged 45 to 65 with acute or convalescent COVID-19.

This chain connects TRBV18 to TRBJ1-5; 7 bases are a match to TRBD1. Germline CDR1 and CDR2: KGHSH and LQKENI. Germline trimming cut 6 bases from V and 7 bases from J; bases unmatched to any gene: 9. CDR3 length equals 14 residues. The CDR3 bases are TGTGCCAGCTCCCCTGGACAGGATACGCAGCCCCAGCATTTT. This encodes CASSPGQDTQPQHF.

The chain employs TRBV4-1 and TRBJ1-1; 9 bases are a match to TRBD1. V gave up 1 base and J gave up 4 bases; unmatched junction bases: 1. Germline CDR1 is MGHRA and CDR2 is YSYEKL. This CDR3 comprises 14 residues. CDR3 in DNA: TGCGCCAGCAGCCAAGCGACAGGGGGCACTGAAGCTTTCTTT. It yields the protein CASSQATGGTEAFF.